This record covers a single T cell receptor (beta chain). Its antigen is not known. The germline V gene encodes CDR1 MDHEN and CDR2 SYDVKM. Unmatched junction bases numbered 13, after V lost 10 bases and J lost 1 base. The length of the CDR3 is 16 residues. This record belongs to a study of OX40 agonist ivuxolimab in advanced cancers. Study information: Administration of intravenous ivuxolimab to patients occurred every 2 weeks at 0.01 to 10 mg/kg. Study outcomes and limitations: Also present in some nonresponders was a low level of normalized T-cell clonal expansion.

Baseline was the first blood sampling point, followed by cycle 4 day 1 and cycle 7 day 1. TCRdb's copy holds only in-frame clones and misses some; the assay was immunoSEQ multiplex PCR. This sample has 73,000 or so clones, with approximately 86% found just once. This sequence joins TRBV28 and TRBJ2-3; 8 bases fit TRBD2. The sequencing used CD4+ or CD8+ T cells sorted from blood, collected in a trial of the OX40 agonist ivuxolimab. The clonotype was recovered from an adult with an advanced solid tumor such as melanoma, head and neck, liver or kidney cancer. CDR3 amino acids: CATTNHLAGRTDTQYF. CDR3 sequence (DNA): TGTGCCACCACAAATCATTTAGCGGGGCGCACAGATACGCAGTATTTT.